The following is a T cell receptor (beta chain) sequence with its context. Its antigen is as yet unknown. The source of the sample is a study of blood T cells in healthy people across ages. Study context: Capture via template switching afforded approximately one barcoded beta molecule per two T cells.

A second roughly 6 to 11 cycle PCR used barcoded and J-beta primers. MiXCR, applied by TCRdb to the 5' RACE reads, yields one record per CDR3 protein. The sample gives about 970,000 distinct CDR3 sequences, approximately 50% of which show up once; 20% to 25% is in the top ten. The study's findings and limits: Age advanced and TCR beta diversity per million T cells fell, roughly linearly.

Every participating donor contributed about 10 milliliters of peripheral blood through a draw. Each sample yielded at least 6 million isolated PBMCs. The CDR3 runs 13 residues. From germline, CDR1 is MDHEN and CDR2 SYDVKM. V lost 2 bases, J lost 2 bases, and 6 bases lay in between. The receptor comes from a woman aged 60-75 years in good health. The chain uses TRBV28 and TRBJ1-2; D is undetermined. The sample comprised blood. CDR3 nucleotides: TGTGCCAGCAGTTTAGCACTCAACTATGGCTACACCTTC. Encoded protein: CASSLALNYGYTF.